The 32 T cell receptor beta chains given below trace back to one sample, sequenced in a study of CD8+ T cells in alopecia areata (dated by TCRdb to the late 2010s). According to the study, the label for this sample's time point signals: 24 weeks on oral tofacitinib. Sample treatment or condition, as interpreted from the label and publication: oral pan-JAK inhibitor, 5-10 mg twice daily. Receptor libraries were prepared by the immunoSEQ multiplex PCR assay. RNA was extracted from all samples and reverse transcribed into cDNA as template for TCR sequencing. In TCRdb, the immuneACCESS table is reduced to in-frame sequences with V and J assigned. These tables do not hold every clone; where another copy was compared, an unresolved V gene accounts for under half, and the others remain unexplained. Across this sample there are over 150,000 clones, with roughly 50% seen only once. More than 10% of the sample rests with the top ten.

This specimen was CD8+ T cells sorted from blood, taken at week 24, from a patient treated with tofacitinib. Every receptor here comes from a human donor with alopecia areata.

This clone was counted only a few times. The chain has TRBV7-3 and TRBJ2-1; TRBD2 matches at 10 bases. Germline trimming cut 4 bases from V and 3 bases from J; bases unmatched to any gene: 6. The germline gives CDR1 SGHTA, CDR2 FQGTGA. The length of the CDR3 is 16 residues. CDR3 bases: TGTGCCAGCAGCTCCCAAGCGGGGGGGCTCTACAATGAGCAGTTCTTC. This encodes CASSSQAGGLYNEQFF. Complete variable domain (other parts from reference TRBV7-3 and TRBJ2-1): GAGVSQTPSNKVTEKGKYVELRCDPISGHTALYWYRQSLGQGPEFLIYFQGTGAADDSGLPNDRFFAVRPEGSVSTLKIQRTERGDSAVYLCASSSQAGGLYNEQFFGPGTRLTVL.

The chain employs TRBV27 and TRBJ2-3; 9 bases match TRBD1. Losses at the gene ends were 8 bases for V and 5 bases for J; bases not matched to a gene: 5. Germline V gene data show CDR1 as MNHEY and CDR2 as SMNVEV (reference sequence). The CDR3 contains 13 residues. CDR3 DNA: TGTGCCAGCTCGGACAGGGGCATAGATACGCAGTATTTT. Protein product: CASSDRGIDTQYF.

The chain has TRBV29-1 and TRBJ2-7; D gene ambiguous. V lost 7 bases and J 0 bases, leaving 13 bases between the germline ends. There are 13 residues in the CDR3. Germline V gene lookup returns CDR1 SQVTM and CDR2 ANQGSEA. This CDR3 is CSAATESSYEQYF. Written as DNA, the CDR3 is TGCAGCGCTGCGACCGAGAGCTCCTACGAGCAGTACTTC.

The chain carries TRBV7-9 and TRBJ2-1; 7 bases map to TRBD2. This CDR3 is built from 15 residues. Germline CDR1 is SEHNR and CDR2 is FQNEAQ (reference sequence). Trimming at V came to 6 bases and at J to 0 bases, leaving 5 bases not matched to a gene. The CDR3 sequence: CASSGAGRSYNEQFF. CDR3 DNA: TGTGCCAGCAGTGGAGCGGGACGCTCCTACAATGAGCAGTTCTTC. Full variable domain (remainder filled in from reference TRBV7-9 and TRBJ2-1): DTGVSQNPRHKITKRGQNVTFRCDPISEHNRLYWYRQTLGQGPEFLTYFQNEAQLEKSRLLSDRFSAERPKGSFSTLEIQRTEQGDSAMYLCASSGAGRSYNEQFFGPGTRLTVL.

V is TRBV15 and J is TRBJ1-1; D possibly corresponds to TRBD1 (6 bases). V was cut by 3 bases and J by 7 bases, with 9 bases left in between. The germline V gene encodes CDR1 LNHNV and CDR2 YYDKDF (reference sequence). The CDR3 spans 12 residues. CDR3 sequence: CATSSKGVEAFF. CDR3 in DNA: TGTGCCACCAGCAGCAAGGGGGTTGAAGCTTTCTTT.

The V gene is TRBV13, the J gene TRBJ1-6, with TRBD1 as a possible D gene (5 bases). Germline V gives CDR1 PRHDT, CDR2 FYEKMQ (reference sequence). Trimming removed 1 base at V and 5 bases at J, with 9 bases between. The CDR3 spans 15 residues. The CDR3 bases are TGTGCCAGCAGCTTAGCAGGGAGCAATAATTCACCCCTCCACTTT. Encoded protein: CASSLAGSNNSPLHF.

The chain is built from TRBV30 and TRBJ2-1, with a tentative D call TRBD1 (6 bases). CDR3 length equals 13 residues. Looked up from germline, CDR1 is GTSNPN and CDR2 is SVGIG (reference sequence). Trimming pared 2 bases from V and 7 bases from J, leaving 12 bases between. The chain's CDR3 is CAWSLIQGNEQFF. CDR3 sequence (DNA): TGTGCCTGGAGTCTAATACAGGGAAATGAGCAGTTCTTC.

The chain joins TRBV5-6 to TRBJ2-7; 7 bases are a match to TRBD1. The V gene's germline CDR1 is SGHDT and CDR2 YYEEEE. The CDR3 has 13 residues. V shed 5 bases, J shed 7 bases, and the junction held 9 bases outside the gene matches. In nucleotides, the CDR3 is TGTGCCAGCAGACCTACAGGGGTAAGGGAGCAGTACTTC. This sequence encodes CASRPTGVREQYF.

The DNA for the CDR3 is TGCAGCGTTGATCCACAGACAGGTTTCGATGGCTACACCTTC. Protein product: CSVDPQTGFDGYTF. The rearrangement links TRBV29-1 to TRBJ1-2, with D possibly TRBD1 on 6 matching bases. The CDR3 is made up of 14 amino acids. Germline CDR1 reads SQVTM; CDR2 reads ANQGSEA. Trimming removed 3 bases from V and 6 bases from J, with 17 bases in between.

The chain recombines TRBV25-1 with TRBJ2-1; D is unresolved. V was shortened by 6 bases and J by 6 bases, with 3 bases between the two germline ends. Germline CDR1 is MGHDK and CDR2 is SYGVNS. This CDR3 comprises 10 residues. The CDR3: CASSGNEQFF. The CDR3 DNA sequence: TGTGCCAGCAGCGGCAATGAGCAGTTCTTC.

The chain has TRBV30 and TRBJ2-3, with 8 bases identical to TRBD1. The germline V gene encodes CDR1 GTSNPN and CDR2 SVGIG (reference sequence). The CDR3 is 15 residues long. The J segment lost 6 bases and the V segment lost 2 bases, leaving 10 bases of the junction unmatched. CDR3 bases: TGTGCCTGGAGTCCTGGACAGGGATGGACGGATACGCAGTATTTT. It codes for CAWSPGQGWTDTQYF.

The V gene is TRBV19, the J gene TRBJ2-1; TRBD2 might be the D (5 bases). V lost 5 bases and J lost 6, with 5 bases in between. Germline-derived CDR1 and CDR2 are LNHDA and SQIVND (reference sequence). The CDR3 totals 11 residues. Here the CDR3 DNA reads TGTGCCAGTAGTCGGGGCAATGAGCAGTTCTTC. Its protein is CASSRGNEQFF.

This clone was seen a handful of times. The chain couples TRBV7-9 to TRBJ1-1; 8 positions match TRBD1. Germline CDR1 and CDR2: SEHNR and FQNEAQ (reference sequence). V dropped 0 bases and J dropped 3; count of bases not matched to a gene: 3. The CDR3 extends over 15 amino acids. The CDR3 loop reads CASSLAPDRDTEAFF. The CDR3 DNA follows: TGTGCCAGCAGCTTAGCACCGGACAGGGACACTGAAGCTTTCTTT.

V gene TRBV7-2 combines with J gene TRBJ2-5; 7 bases match TRBD1. The germline gives CDR1 SGHTA, CDR2 FQGNSA. There are 14 residues in the CDR3. With V trimmed by 5 bases and J by 5 bases, 8 bases remained unmatched. The DNA for the CDR3 is TGTGCCAGCAGCCCACAGGGGCTGAGGGAGACCCAGTACTTC. This codes for CASSPQGLRETQYF.

This clone was counted between two and nine times. The chain combines TRBV27 with TRBJ1-1, with TRBD1 matching 10 bases. The CDR3 runs 15 residues. CDR1 and CDR2 (germline): MNHEY, SMNVEV (reference sequence). Trimming took 2 bases from V and 3 from J; bases not matched to a gene: 3. The CDR3 protein is CASSLGTGVYTEAFF. DNA of the CDR3: TGTGCCAGCAGTTTAGGGACAGGGGTTTACACTGAAGCTTTCTTT.

This clone was observed a handful of times. The junction departs from germline at one end; a sequencing error may be responsible. The chain is built from TRBV7-2 and TRBJ2-1, with D perhaps TRBD2 (5 bases). The CDR3 runs 13 residues. Germline V gene sequence: CDR1 SGHTA, CDR2 FQGNSA. The CDR3 sequence is CASNLASYNEQFF. The CDR3 DNA reads as TGTGCCAGCAACTTAGCGTCCTACAATGAGCAGTTCTTC.

The chain joins TRBV7-8 to TRBJ2-1, with 15 bases aligning to TRBD2. This CDR3 region has 17 residues. V lost 3 bases, J lost 4 bases, and 4 bases stayed unmatched. Germline loops: CDR1 SGHVS, CDR2 FQNEAQ. The CDR3, as DNA: TGTGCCAGCAGCTTGGGGACTAGCGGGGGGCCTTACAATGAGCAGTTCTTC. It translates to CASSLGTSGGPYNEQFF. The full variable domain, with the rest looked up from reference TRBV7-8 and TRBJ2-1, is GAGVSQSPRYKVAKRGQDVALRCDPISGHVSLFWYQQALGQGPEFLTYFQNEAQLDKSGLPSDRFFAERPEGSVSTLKIQRTQQEDSAVYLCASSLGTSGGPYNEQFFGPGTRLTVL.

V is TRBV13 and J is TRBJ1-6; 7 nucleotides align to TRBD1. J gave up 8 bases and V 3 bases, and 4 bases lay outside the gene matches. There are 14 residues in the CDR3. The germline gives CDR1 PRHDT, CDR2 FYEKMQ (reference sequence). The CDR3 nucleotides read TGTGCCAGCAGCTTGGGACAGCCTTATTCACCCCTCCACTTT. Its translation: CASSLGQPYSPLHF.

The chain joins TRBV6-5 to TRBJ1-2, with D possibly matching TRBD1 (5 bases). V was shortened by 5 bases and J by 6 bases, with 19 bases between the two germline ends. This CDR3 is 15 amino acids long. Germline values: CDR1 MNHEY, CDR2 SVGAGI. In DNA form, the CDR3 reads TGTGCCAGCAGTAAAATCCAGGGCGCTTCTAATGGCTACACCTTC. Translated, it gives CASSKIQGASNGYTF.

This clone has only a few counts. The V and J genes are TRBV4-1 and TRBJ1-4; 7 nucleotides line up with TRBD1. The CDR3 extends over 14 amino acids. After removal of 2 bases from V and 4 bases from J, the junction contained 1 base not matched to a gene. Germline CDR1 is MGHRA and CDR2 is YSYEKL. This CDR3 reads CASSQRQGNEKLFF. The CDR3 coding sequence is TGCGCCAGCAGCCAACGACAGGGTAATGAAAAACTGTTTTTT.

V and J are TRBV9 and TRBJ2-7; possible D gene TRBD1, 6 bases. The length of the CDR3 is 16 residues. Trimming stripped 3 bases from V and 2 bases from J, with 18 bases between. Germline CDR1 SGDLS, CDR2 YYNGEE. CDR3 amino acids: CASSASGTNPTYEQYF. CDR3 coding DNA: TGTGCCAGCAGCGCATCCGGGACAAATCCAACCTACGAGCAGTACTTC. Together with reference TRBV9 and TRBJ2-7, the CDR3 gives the full variable domain: DSGVTQTPKHLITATGQRVTLRCSPRSGDLSVYWYQQSLDQGLQFLIQYYNGEERAKGNILERFSAQQFPDLHSELNLSSLELGDSALYFCASSASGTNPTYEQYFGPGTRLTVT.

The gene calls are TRBV30 and TRBJ1-1; D unclear. Germline V gene data show CDR1 as GTSNPN and CDR2 as SVGIG (reference sequence). The length of the CDR3 is 13 residues. Deletions cut 2 bases from V and 4 bases from J, with 11 bases between. The DNA of the CDR3 is TGTGCCTGGAGTTGGGCCCCCGGCACTGAAGCTTTCTTT. Translating it yields CAWSWAPGTEAFF. Filled out from reference TRBV30 and TRBJ1-1, the complete variable domain reads SQTIHQWPATLVQPVGSPLSLECTVEGTSNPNLYWYRQAAGRGLQLLFYSVGIGQISSEVPQNLSASRPQDRQFILSSKKLLLSDSGFYLCAWSWAPGTEAFFGQGTRLTVV.

V usage is TRBV6-6 and J usage is TRBJ1-5; D is ambiguous. Germline CDR1 reads MNHNY; CDR2 reads SVGAGI (reference sequence). Deletions cut 5 bases from V and 4 bases from J, with 12 bases between. The CDR3 runs to 14 residues. CDR3 coding DNA: TGTGCCAGCAGTGAGTGGGATGAGAATCAGCCCCAGCATTTT. This sequence encodes CASSEWDENQPQHF.

The rearrangement uses TRBV6-5 and TRBJ1-1, with D hard to call. V gave up 0 bases and J gave up 3 bases, with 5 bases separating them. In germline, CDR1 is MNHEY, CDR2 SVGAGI. The CDR3 has 13 residues. This CDR3 reads CASSYSPDTEAFF. The DNA for the CDR3 is TGTGCCAGCAGTTACTCGCCAGACACTGAAGCTTTCTTT.

The V call is TRBV29-1, the J call TRBJ2-5; D is unresolved. Germline V gene data show CDR1 as SQVTM and CDR2 as ANQGSEA. The CDR3 sequence is 12 residues long. The V end was cut by 1 base, the J end by 5 bases, with 8 bases between. The CDR3 spells CSVEVGYETQYF. CDR3 bases: TGCAGCGTTGAAGTGGGGTATGAGACCCAGTACTTC.

The chain has TRBV9 and TRBJ1-1; D remains unclear. Trimming removed 5 bases from V and 4 bases from J, with 12 bases in between. CDR1 is SGDLS, CDR2 YYNGEE, per germline. This CDR3 contains 13 residues. The CDR3 protein is CASSITETTEAFF. Here the CDR3 DNA reads TGTGCCAGCAGTATAACGGAAACCACTGAAGCTTTCTTT. The whole variable domain, filled in from reference TRBV9 and TRBJ1-1, reads DSGVTQTPKHLITATGQRVTLRCSPRSGDLSVYWYQQSLDQGLQFLIQYYNGEERAKGNILERFSAQQFPDLHSELNLSSLELGDSALYFCASSITETTEAFFGQGTRLTVV.

The CDR3 DNA sequence: TGTGCCAGCAGCTACAGGACAGGGAGGACTGAAGCTTTCTTT. It encodes CASSYRTGRTEAFF. The chain uses TRBV28 and TRBJ1-1, with TRBD1 identical over 8 bases. CDR3 size: 14 residues. CDR1 is MDHEN and CDR2 is SYDVKM in the germline V gene. V gave up 6 bases and J gave up 5 bases; unmatched junction bases: 8.

Comments on this clone: The junction and the germline gene differ at one end; a read error may be behind it. Within the sample, other DNA sequences also encode this same CDR3. The CDR3 DNA sequence: TGCGCCAGCAGCCTCTATCCTAGCGGGGGGATTCAAGAGACCCAGTACTTC. It specifies CASSLYPSGGIQETQYF. This rearrangement joins TRBV7-8 to TRBJ2-5; 11 bases agree with TRBD2. The CDR3 extends over 17 amino acids. CDR1 is SGHVS, CDR2 FQNEAQ, per germline.

The V call is TRBV9, the J call TRBJ1-4; no clear D. CDR3 size: 16 residues. Deletions cut 0 bases from V and 1 base from J, with 10 bases between. Germline CDR1 is SGDLS and CDR2 is YYNGEE. CDR3 bases: TGTGCCAGCAGCGTAGGGCGGCTTGGAACTAATGAAAAACTGTTTTTT. Protein sequence: CASSVGRLGTNEKLFF.

The chain couples TRBV30 to TRBJ2-1; D remains unclear. V was shortened by 0 bases and J by 7 bases, with 10 bases between the two germline ends. The germline V gene encodes CDR1 GTSNPN and CDR2 SVGIG (reference sequence). This CDR3 has 13 residues. As DNA, the CDR3 is TGTGCCTGGAGTGTATGGGGAAGAAATGAGCAGTTCTTC. Translation gives CAWSVWGRNEQFF.

The rearrangement links TRBV5-1 to TRBJ2-3; D possibly corresponds to TRBD2 (5 bases). The CDR3 is made up of 16 amino acids. V gave up 4 bases and J gave up 2 bases, with 17 bases separating them. Germline V gives CDR1 SGHRS, CDR2 YFSETQ. The CDR3 nucleotides are TGCGCCAGCAGCCTCCGGGAACGGGGTCTCACAGATACGCAGTATTTT. Amino acid sequence: CASSLRERGLTDTQYF.

This rearrangement joins TRBV6-5 to TRBJ1-2, with a tentative D call TRBD1 (5 bases). The CDR3 totals 13 residues. V lost 8 bases and J lost 8, with 18 bases in between. Germline V gene lookup returns CDR1 MNHEY and CDR2 SVGAGI. The CDR3 region is CASHGRGGNGYTF. DNA of the CDR3: TGTGCCAGCCATGGGAGGGGAGGTAACGGCTACACCTTC.